This T cell receptor beta chain was retrieved from a study of CD8 T cells in ankylosing spondylitis. Making the TCR beta libraries involved quantitative 5'-RACE with molecular barcodes. TCRdb recomputed calls from the 5' RACE reads with MiXCR, one row per CDR3 protein. The sample shows 200,000 to 250,000 distinct CDR3 sequences, about 10% of them seen only once. Study observations and caveats: Typical of ankylosing spondylitis blood, it appeared, was a TCR beta motif of fewer than ten highly homologous variants. Significant enrichment of disease-linked clones was reported in matched ankylosing spondylitis synovial fluid.

Trimming removed 0 bases from V and 3 bases from J, with 12 bases in between. Germline loops: CDR1 DFQATT, CDR2 SNEGSKA (reference sequence). The CDR3 runs to 14 residues. Comment on this clonotype: Its antigen remains unknown. A clone one base away is much larger, so this may be a read error.

Sequences were obtained from blood, either unsorted or a sorted T cell fraction (not recorded which). This sequence joins TRBV20-1 and TRBJ2-7; D might be TRBD1 (5 bases). The sequence was collected from a male donor with ankylosing spondylitis or in good health (not recorded which). In DNA, the CDR3 is TGCAGTGCTAGAGATCTCGACAGACTCTACGAGCAGTACTTC. It is translated as CSARDLDRLYEQYF.